This T cell receptor (beta chain) was retrieved from a study of molecular identifiers for immune sequencing clone quantification. As for the study in general: In replicates, the authors split RNA from roughly 20,000 or 100,000 naive CD8 cells five ways and sequenced four.

The table lists this clonotype with a few counts. TCRdb independently ran MiXCR on the PCR reads; one entry per CDR3 protein. In the table there are 400,000 to 600,000 distinct CDR3 sequences, 20% to 25% of which are singletons. The germline V and J ends were trimmed by 6 bases and 1 base, with 13 bases remaining between them. The germline V gene encodes CDR1 MGHDK and CDR2 SYGVNS. This CDR3 contains 15 residues. This rearrangement joins TRBV25-1 to TRBJ1-3; weak D call: TRBD1 (6 bases). Material for sequencing was naive CD8+ T cells from blood, with Jurkat cell RNA spiked in. Described subset: FACS-sorted CD8+CD4-CCR7+CD45RA+ naive T cells. The sequence was collected from a human donor in good health. Some libraries in this study had Jurkat cell RNA spiked in. CDR3 bases: TGTGCCAGCAGCGGGATCCAGGGGTCTGGAAACACCATATATTTT. It encodes CASSGIQGSGNTIYF.